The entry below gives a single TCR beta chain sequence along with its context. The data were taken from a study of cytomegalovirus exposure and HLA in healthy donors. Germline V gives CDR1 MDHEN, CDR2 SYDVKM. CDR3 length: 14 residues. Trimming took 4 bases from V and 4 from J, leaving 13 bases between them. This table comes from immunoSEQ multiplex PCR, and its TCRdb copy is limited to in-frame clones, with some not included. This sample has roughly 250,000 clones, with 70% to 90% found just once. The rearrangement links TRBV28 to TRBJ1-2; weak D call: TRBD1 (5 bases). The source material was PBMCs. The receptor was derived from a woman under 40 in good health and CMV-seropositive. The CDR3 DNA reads TGTGCCAGCAGTTCTAGGGGACTCTTCTATGGCTACACCTTC. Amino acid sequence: CASSSRGLFYGYTF.